This entry is about one T cell receptor (beta chain). Its target is unknown. These data are taken from a study of response to subunit inactivated influenza vaccine. The study, taken as a whole, reports: Few new T cells, the authors suggested, are recruited by each seasonal influenza vaccination.

TCRdb redid the calling of the RT-PCR reads with MiXCR, one entry per CDR3 protein. The data hold roughly 500,000 distinct CDR3 sequences, with approximately 15% observed a single time. Here the sequenced sample was CD4+ T cells sorted from PBMCs, taken roughly 24 months after vaccination. This receptor was taken from a man between 50 and 69 years old who received an inactivated influenza vaccine.

The CDR3 spells CSARDGGSYEQYF. CDR3 nucleotide sequence: TGCAGTGCTAGAGATGGGGGGTCCTACGAGCAGTACTTC. This chain uses TRBV20-1 with TRBJ2-7; a possible D gene is TRBD2 (6 bases). V lost 0 bases and J lost 1, with 7 bases in between. There are 13 residues in the CDR3. Germline V gene sequence: CDR1 DFQATT, CDR2 SNEGSKA (reference sequence).